This T cell receptor beta chain was documented in a study of blood T cell repertoires in COVID-19. The participants were between 18 and 89 years old and came from under 25 US areas. Participants had their cohort set by participant-reported clinical history. Germline V gives CDR1 SGHTA, CDR2 FQGTGA. The CDR3 length is 14 residues. V was shortened by 4 bases and J by 7 bases, with 11 bases between the two germline ends. Per the original methods: Reference gene primers were amplified, and this amplification served to estimate nucleated cell counts. Libraries were prepared by immunoSEQ multiplex PCR; TCRdb keeps only in-frame clonotypes and omits some of them. V and J calls and clone size are copied from that table; D and trimming were computed from the DNA. The repertoire holds 290,000 or so clones, with nearly 90% as singletons.

Input material: PBMCs or T cells enriched from blood (not recorded which). The V gene is TRBV7-3, the J gene TRBJ1-6; D is perhaps TRBD1 (5 bases). The origin of this receptor is a young woman with acute COVID-19. The CDR3 region has the DNA TGTGCCAGCAGCTCGGGGGACCGGAATTCACCCCTCCACTTT. Translating gives CASSSGDRNSPLHF.